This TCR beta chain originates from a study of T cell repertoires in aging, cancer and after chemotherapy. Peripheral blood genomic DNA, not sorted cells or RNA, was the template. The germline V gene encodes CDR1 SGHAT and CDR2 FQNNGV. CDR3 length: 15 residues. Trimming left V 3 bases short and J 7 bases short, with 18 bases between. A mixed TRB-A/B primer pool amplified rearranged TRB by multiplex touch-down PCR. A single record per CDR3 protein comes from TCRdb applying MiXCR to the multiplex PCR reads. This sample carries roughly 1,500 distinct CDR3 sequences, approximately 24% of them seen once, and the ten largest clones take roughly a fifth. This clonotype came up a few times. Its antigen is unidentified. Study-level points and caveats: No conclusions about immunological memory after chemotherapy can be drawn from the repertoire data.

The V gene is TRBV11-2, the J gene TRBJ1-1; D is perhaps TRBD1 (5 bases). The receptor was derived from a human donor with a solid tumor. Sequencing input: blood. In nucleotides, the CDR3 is TGTGCCAGCAGCTTGGGGTATGGGACCATATTTGAAGCTTTCTTT. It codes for CASSLGYGTIFEAFF.